This note documents a single T cell receptor beta chain sequence. The antigen remains unidentified. The data originate from a study of T cell responses to AZD1222 COVID-19 vaccine. Regarding the study as a whole: With dominance at 160-218 and 743-854, vaccine-associated CD4 TCRs spanned spike. At study baseline, merely five or six AZD1222 recipients were seropositive. Two doses of AZD1222 preceded a rise in Spike-specific TCR breadth and depth.

Sequencing was performed with immunoSEQ multiplex PCR; in TCRdb, only in-frame clones are kept and a portion is missing. The sample includes 150,000 to 200,000 clones, approximately 90% seen only once; the top ten take roughly 1.4%. V lost 1 base, J lost 9 bases, and 10 bases lay in between. This CDR3 is built from 12 residues. Germline V gives CDR1 SGHTS, CDR2 YDEGEE. The source was peripheral blood, collected 28 days after the second AZD1222 dose. The receptor was isolated from an adult who received the AZD1222 COVID-19 vaccine. This rearrangement joins TRBV5-8 to TRBJ1-1; D is uncertain. The CDR3, as DNA: TGTGCCAGCAGCTTGAGAGGGTTTAAAGCTTTCTTT. Translation gives CASSLRGFKAFF.